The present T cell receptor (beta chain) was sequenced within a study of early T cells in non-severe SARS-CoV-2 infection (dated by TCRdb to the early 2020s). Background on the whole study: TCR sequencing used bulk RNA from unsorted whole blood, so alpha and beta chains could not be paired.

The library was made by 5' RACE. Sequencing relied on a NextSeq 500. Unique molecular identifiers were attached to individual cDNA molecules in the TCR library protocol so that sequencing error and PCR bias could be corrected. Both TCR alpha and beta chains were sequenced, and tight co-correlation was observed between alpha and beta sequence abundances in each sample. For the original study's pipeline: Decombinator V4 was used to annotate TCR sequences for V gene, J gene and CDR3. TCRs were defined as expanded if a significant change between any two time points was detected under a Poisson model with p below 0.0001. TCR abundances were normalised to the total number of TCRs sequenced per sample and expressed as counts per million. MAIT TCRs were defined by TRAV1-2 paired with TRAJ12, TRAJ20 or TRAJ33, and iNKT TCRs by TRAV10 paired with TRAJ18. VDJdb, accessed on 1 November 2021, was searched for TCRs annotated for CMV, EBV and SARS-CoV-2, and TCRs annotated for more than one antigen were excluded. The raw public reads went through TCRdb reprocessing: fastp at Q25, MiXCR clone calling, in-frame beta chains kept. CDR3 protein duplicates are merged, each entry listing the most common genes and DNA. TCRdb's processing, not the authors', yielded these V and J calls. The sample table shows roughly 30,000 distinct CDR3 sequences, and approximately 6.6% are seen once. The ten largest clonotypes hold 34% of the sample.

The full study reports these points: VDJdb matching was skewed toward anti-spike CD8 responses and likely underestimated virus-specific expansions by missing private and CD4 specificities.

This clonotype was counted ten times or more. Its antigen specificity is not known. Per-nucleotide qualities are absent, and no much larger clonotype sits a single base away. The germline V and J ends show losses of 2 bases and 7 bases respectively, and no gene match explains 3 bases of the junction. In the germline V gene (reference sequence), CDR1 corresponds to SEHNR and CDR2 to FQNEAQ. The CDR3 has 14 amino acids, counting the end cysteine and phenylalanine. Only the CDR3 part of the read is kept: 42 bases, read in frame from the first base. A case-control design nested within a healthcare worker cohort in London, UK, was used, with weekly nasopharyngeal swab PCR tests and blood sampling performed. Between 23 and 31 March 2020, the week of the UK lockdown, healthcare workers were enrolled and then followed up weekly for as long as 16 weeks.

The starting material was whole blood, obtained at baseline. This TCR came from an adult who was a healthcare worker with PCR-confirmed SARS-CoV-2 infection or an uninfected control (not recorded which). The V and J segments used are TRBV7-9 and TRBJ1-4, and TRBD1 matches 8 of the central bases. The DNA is TGTGCCAGCAGCTTAAACAGGGGGGTTGAAAAACTGTTTTTT. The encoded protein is CASSLNRGVEKLFF.